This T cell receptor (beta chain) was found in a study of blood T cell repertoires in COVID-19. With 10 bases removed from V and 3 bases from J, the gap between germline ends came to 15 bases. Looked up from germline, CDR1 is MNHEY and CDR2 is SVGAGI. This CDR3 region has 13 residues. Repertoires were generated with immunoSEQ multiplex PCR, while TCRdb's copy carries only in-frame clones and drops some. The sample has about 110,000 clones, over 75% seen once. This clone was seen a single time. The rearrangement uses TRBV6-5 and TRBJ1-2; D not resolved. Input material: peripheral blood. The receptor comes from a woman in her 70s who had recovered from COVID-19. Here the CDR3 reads CATNAGGHYGYTF. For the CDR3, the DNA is TGTGCCACCAACGCGGGCGGGCACTATGGCTACACCTTC.